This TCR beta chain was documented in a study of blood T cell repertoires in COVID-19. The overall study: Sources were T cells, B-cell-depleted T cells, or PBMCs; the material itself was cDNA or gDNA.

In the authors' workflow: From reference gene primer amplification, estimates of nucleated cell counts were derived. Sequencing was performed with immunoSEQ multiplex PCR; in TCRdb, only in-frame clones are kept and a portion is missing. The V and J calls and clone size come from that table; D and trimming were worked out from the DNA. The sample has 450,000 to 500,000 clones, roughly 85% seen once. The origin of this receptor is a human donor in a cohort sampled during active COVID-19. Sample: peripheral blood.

CDR3 protein: CACRGPNTGELFF. CDR3 coding DNA: TGTGCCTGTAGGGGTCCGAACACCGGGGAGCTGTTTTTT. This chain uses TRBV6-5 with TRBJ2-2, with D possibly TRBD1 on 5 matching bases. Germline V gives CDR1 MNHEY, CDR2 SVGAGI. With 11 bases removed from V and 0 bases from J, the gap between germline ends came to 10 bases. The CDR3 spans 13 residues.